This is a list of T cell receptor beta chains from one sample in a study of blood T cell repertoires in COVID-19. Sequencing was performed with immunoSEQ multiplex PCR; in TCRdb, only in-frame clones are kept and a portion is missing. This sample carries roughly 250,000 clones, 88% of them seen once, and the ten largest clones take around 0.8%. Sample: peripheral blood. The receptor set was obtained from a woman between 25 and 40 years old with acute or convalescent COVID-19. The CDR3 runs from the conserved cysteine through the conserved F or W.

cdr3_length,v_call,cdr3_aa
14,TRBV6-2/TRBV6-3,CASSYYDRDNGYTF
17,TRBV5-1,CASSILSSGSPTDTQYF
14,TRBV6-5,CASNRQGDYNEQFF
12,TRBV2,CASSEARGEQFF
17,TRBV4-2,CASSPGPGRALFGELFF
15,TRBV19,CASSAAGTGGEKLFF
12,TRBV6-2/TRBV6-3,CASSFPRDRASF
13,TRBV6-2/TRBV6-3,CASSEGALGIQYF
15,TRBV7-2,CASRPGQGHGGPQYF
15,TRBV10-2,CASSPIQGPVYEQYF
16,TRBV5-4,CASSFQGLGDNQPQHF
14,TRBV5-4,CASRLEGVNSEAFF
14,TRBV5-1,CASTRDRMNTEAFF
12,TRBV12-3/TRBV12-4,CASSAGLAEAFF
16,TRBV25-1,CASSESGRSNTGELFF
14,TRBV30,CAWSVDRYNSPLHF
17,TRBV2,CASEVLGGGRTRHEQFF
13,TRBV5-8,CASSFGLANEQFF
17,TRBV6-1,CASSEVGEGLRADTQYF
14,TRBV27,CASSLSGRGYEQYF
15,TRBV18,CASSPSSGEAYEQYF
13,TRBV25-1,CASSSPSGNTIYF
15,TRBV18,CASSPGGSLNTEAFF
12,TRBV12-3/TRBV12-4,CALREENTEAFF
18,TRBV11-3,CASSLDSQGASYNSPLHF
14,TRBV7-3,CASSKGQGGDTQYF
14,TRBV2,CASGLAGAGNEQFF
14,TRBV5-1,CASSPLGRNTEAFF
17,TRBV4-1,CASSQGAAAKSYNEQFF
15,TRBV6-5,CASSPFRDRFYEQYF
15,TRBV6-5,CASSPDRDFGNTIYF
17,TRBV7-2,CASSLRVSGRLGDTQYF
17,TRBV6-2/TRBV6-3,CASSLGLAGAHYNEQFF
16,TRBV7-9,CASSVRLAGPQETQYF
14,TRBV9,CASSADDNQETQYF
14,TRBV6-5,CASRRASNTGELFF
17,TRBV11-2,CASSLDGTGTGGNTIYF
13,TRBV11-3,CAGSGRGADTQYF
13,TRBV5-1,CASSLAGSTEAFF
14,TRBV7-9,CASSLGTANTEAFF